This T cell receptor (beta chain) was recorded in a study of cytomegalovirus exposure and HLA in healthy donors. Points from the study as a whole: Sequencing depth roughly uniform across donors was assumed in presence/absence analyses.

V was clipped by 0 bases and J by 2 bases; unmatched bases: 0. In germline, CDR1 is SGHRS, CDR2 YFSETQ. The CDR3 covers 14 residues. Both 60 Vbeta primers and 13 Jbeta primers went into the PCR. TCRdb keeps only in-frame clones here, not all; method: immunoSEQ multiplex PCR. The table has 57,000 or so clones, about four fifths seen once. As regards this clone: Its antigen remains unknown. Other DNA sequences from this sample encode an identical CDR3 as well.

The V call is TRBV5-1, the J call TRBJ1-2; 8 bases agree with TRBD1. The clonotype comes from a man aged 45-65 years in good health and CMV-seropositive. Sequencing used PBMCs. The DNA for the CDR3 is TGCGCCAGCAGCTTGGGACAGGGGAACTATGGCTACACCTTC. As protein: CASSLGQGNYGYTF.